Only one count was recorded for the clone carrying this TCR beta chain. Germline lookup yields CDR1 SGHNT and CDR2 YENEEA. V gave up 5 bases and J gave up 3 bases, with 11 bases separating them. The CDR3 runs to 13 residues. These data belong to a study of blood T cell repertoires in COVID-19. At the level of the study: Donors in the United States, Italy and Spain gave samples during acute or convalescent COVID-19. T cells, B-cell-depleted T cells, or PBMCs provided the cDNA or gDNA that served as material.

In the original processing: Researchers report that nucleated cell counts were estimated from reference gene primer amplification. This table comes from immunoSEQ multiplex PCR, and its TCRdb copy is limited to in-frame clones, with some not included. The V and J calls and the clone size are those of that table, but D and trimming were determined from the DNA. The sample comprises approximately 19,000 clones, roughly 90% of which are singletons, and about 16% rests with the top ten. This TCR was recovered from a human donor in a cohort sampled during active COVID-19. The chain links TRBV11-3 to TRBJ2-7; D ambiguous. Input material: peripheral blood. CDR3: CASSPYLGYEQYF. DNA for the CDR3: TGTGCCAGCAGCCCTTATCTCGGCTACGAGCAGTACTTC.